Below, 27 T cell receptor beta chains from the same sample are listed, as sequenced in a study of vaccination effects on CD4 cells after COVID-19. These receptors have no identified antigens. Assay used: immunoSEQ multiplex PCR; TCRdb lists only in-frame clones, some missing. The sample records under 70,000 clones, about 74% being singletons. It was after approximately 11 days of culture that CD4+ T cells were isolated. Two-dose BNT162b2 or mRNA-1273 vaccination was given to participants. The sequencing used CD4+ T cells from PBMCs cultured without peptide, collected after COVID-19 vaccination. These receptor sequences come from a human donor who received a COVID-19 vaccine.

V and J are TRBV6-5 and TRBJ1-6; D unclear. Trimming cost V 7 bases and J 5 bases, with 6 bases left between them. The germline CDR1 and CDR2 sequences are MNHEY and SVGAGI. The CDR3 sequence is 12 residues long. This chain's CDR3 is CASTNHNSPLHF. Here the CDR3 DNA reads TGTGCCAGCACCAATCATAATTCACCCCTCCACTTT.

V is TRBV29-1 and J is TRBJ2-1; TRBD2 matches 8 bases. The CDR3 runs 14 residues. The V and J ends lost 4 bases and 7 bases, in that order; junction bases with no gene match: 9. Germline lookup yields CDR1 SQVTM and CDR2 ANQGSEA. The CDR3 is CSVVNQRGLNEQFF. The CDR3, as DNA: TGCAGCGTTGTTAACCAGCGGGGGTTGAATGAGCAGTTCTTC.

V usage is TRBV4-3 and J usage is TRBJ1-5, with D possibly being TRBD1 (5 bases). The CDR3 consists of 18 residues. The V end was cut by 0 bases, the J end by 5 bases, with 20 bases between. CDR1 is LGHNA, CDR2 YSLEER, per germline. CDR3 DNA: TGCGCCAGCAGCCAAGAAGCAGTGGGACGCCTGGACCATCAGCCCCAGCATTTT. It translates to CASSQEAVGRLDHQPQHF.

The CDR3 reads CASRTDREREKLFF. The CDR3 nucleotides read TGTGCCAGCAGAACCGACAGGGAGAGAGAAAAACTGTTTTTT. The chain combines TRBV4-2 with TRBJ1-4, with 7 nucleotides matching TRBD1. CDR1 and CDR2 from the germline V gene are LGHNA and YNFKEQ. This CDR3 contains 14 residues. V lost 6 bases, J lost 8 bases, and 9 bases stayed unmatched.

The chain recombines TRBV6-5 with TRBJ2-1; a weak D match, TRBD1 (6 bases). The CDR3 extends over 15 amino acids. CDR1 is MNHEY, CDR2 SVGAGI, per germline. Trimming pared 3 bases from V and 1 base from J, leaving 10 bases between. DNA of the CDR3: TGTGCCAGCAGTTATGGACAGTTATCCTACAATGAGCAGTTCTTC. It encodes CASSYGQLSYNEQFF.

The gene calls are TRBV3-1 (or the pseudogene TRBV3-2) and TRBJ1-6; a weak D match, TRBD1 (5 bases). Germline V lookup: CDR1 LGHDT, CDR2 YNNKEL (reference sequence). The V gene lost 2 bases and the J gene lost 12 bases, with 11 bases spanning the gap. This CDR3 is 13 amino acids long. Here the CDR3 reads CASSQREGLPLHF. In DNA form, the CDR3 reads TGTGCCAGCAGCCAACGGGAGGGGTTACCCCTCCACTTT.

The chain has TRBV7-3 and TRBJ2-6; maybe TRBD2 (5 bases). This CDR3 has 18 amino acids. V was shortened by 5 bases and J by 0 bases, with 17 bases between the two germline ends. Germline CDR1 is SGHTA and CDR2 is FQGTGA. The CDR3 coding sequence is TGTGCCAGCAGCCCCCGTGAAGGGAGCACCTCTGGGGCCAACGTCCTGACTTTC. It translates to CASSPREGSTSGANVLTF.

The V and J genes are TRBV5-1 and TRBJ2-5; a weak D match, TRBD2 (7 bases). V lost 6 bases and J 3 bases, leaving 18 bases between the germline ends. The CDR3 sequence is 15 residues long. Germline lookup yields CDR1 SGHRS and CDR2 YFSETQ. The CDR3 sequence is CASTTTPGGEETQYF. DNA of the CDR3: TGCGCCAGCACCACCACCCCGGGGGGCGAAGAGACCCAGTACTTC. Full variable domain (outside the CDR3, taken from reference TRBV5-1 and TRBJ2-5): KAGVTQTPRYLIKTRGQQVTLSCSPISGHRSVSWYQQTPGQGLQFLFEYFSETQRNKGNFPGRFSGRQFSNSRSEMNVSTLELGDSALYLCASTTTPGGEETQYFGPGTRLLVL.

The DNA of the CDR3 is TGTGCCAGCAGCGTAGAGCCGGTCTCTGAAGCTTTCTTT. The encoded protein is CASSVEPVSEAFF. The chain combines TRBV9 with TRBJ1-1, with no clear D. V lost 0 bases and J lost 6, with 9 bases in between. Germline CDR1 reads SGDLS; CDR2 reads YYNGEE. CDR3 length: 13 amino acids.

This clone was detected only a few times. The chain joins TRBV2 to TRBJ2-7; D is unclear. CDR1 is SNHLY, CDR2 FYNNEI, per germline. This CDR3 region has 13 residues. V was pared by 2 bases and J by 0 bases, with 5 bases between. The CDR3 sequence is CASSEWSSYEQYV. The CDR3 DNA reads TGTGCCAGCAGTGAATGGAGCTCCTACGAGCAGTACGTC.

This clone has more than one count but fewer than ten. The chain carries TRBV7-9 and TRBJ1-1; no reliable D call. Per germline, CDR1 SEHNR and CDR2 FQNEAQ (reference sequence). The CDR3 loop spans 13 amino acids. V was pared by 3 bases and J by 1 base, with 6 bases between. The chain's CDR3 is CASSFSANTEAFF. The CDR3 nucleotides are TGTGCCAGCAGCTTCTCGGCGAACACTGAAGCTTTCTTT.

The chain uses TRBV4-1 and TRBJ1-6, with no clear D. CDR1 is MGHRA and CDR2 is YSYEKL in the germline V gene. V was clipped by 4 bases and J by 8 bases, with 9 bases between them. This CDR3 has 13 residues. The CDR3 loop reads CASSRENDSPLHF. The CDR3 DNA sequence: TGCGCCAGCAGCCGGGAGAATGATTCACCCCTCCACTTT.

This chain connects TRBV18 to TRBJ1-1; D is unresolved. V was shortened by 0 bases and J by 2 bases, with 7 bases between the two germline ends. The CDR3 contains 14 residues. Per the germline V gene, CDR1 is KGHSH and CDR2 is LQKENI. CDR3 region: CASSPPMDNTEAFF. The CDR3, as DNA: TGTGCCAGCTCACCACCGATGGACAACACTGAAGCTTTCTTT.

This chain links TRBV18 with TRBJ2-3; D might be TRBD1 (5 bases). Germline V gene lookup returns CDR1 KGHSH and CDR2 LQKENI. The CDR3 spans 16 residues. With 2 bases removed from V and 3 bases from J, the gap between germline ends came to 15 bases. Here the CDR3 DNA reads TGTGCCAGCTCACCAGGTTTCCAGGGTATTACAGATACGCAGTATTTT. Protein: CASSPGFQGITDTQYF.

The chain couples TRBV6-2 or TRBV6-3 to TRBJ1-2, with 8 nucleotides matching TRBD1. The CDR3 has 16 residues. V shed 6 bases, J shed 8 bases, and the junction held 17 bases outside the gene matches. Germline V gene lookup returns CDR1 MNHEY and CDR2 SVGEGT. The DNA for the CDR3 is TGTGCCAGCAGCGACCCAGCAGGGGGCACTTCGGAAGGCTACACCTTC. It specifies CASSDPAGGTSEGYTF.

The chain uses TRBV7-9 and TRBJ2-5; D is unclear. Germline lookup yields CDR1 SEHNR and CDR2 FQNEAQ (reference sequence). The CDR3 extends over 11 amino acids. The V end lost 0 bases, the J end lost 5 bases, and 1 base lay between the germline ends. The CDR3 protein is CASSLAETQYF. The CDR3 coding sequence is TGTGCCAGCAGCTTAGCTGAGACCCAGTACTTC.

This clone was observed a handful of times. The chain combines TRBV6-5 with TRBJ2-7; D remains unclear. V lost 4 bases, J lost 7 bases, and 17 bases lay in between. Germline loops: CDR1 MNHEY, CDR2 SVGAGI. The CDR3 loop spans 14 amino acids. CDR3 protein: CASSSGRTAGEQYV. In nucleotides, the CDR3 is TGTGCCAGCAGTTCCGGAAGGACCGCCGGGGAGCAGTACGTC.

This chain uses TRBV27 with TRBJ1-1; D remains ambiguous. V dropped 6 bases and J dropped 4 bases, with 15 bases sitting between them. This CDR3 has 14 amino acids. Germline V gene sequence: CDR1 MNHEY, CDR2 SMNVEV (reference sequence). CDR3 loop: CASRGWAGGTEAFF. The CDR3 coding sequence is TGTGCCAGCAGAGGATGGGCGGGTGGCACTGAAGCTTTCTTT.

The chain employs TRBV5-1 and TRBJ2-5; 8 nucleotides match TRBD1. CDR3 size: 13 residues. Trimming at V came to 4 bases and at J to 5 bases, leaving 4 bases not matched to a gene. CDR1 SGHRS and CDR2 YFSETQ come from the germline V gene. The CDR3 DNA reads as TGCGCCAGCAGCCCGGGACAGGCGGAGACCCAGTACTTC. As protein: CASSPGQAETQYF.

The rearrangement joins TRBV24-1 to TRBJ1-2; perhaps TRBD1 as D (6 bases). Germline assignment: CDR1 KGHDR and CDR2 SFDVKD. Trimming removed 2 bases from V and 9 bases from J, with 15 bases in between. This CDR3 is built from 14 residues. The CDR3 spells CATSDSDSGYRYTF. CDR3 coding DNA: TGTGCCACCAGTGATTCGGACAGCGGATATCGCTACACCTTC.

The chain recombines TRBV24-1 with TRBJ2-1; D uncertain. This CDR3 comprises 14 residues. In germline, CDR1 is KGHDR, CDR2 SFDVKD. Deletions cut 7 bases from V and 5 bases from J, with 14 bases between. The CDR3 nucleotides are TGTGCCACCAGCCCACGTGGAGCGAACAATGAGCAGTTCTTC. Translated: CATSPRGANNEQFF.

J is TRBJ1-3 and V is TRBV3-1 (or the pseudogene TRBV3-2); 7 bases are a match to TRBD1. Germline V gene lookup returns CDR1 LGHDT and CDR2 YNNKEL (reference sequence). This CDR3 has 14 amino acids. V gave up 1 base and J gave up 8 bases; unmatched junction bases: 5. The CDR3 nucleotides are TGTGCCAGCAGCCAAGGGACAGGTTGGCACACCATATATTTT. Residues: CASSQGTGWHTIYF.

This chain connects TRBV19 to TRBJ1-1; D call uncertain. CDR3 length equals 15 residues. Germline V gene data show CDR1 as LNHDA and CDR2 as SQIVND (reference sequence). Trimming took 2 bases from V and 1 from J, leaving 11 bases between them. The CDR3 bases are TGTGCCAGTAGTATAAGTTGGGCAGCGAACACTGAAGCTTTCTTT. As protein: CASSISWAANTEAFF.

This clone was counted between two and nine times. The CDR3 loop is CAISESWTGTYEQYV. The CDR3 DNA reads TGTGCCATCAGTGAGTCGTGGACAGGGACCTACGAGCAGTACGTC. The chain combines TRBV10-3 with TRBJ2-7; TRBD1 matches 8 bases. The V segment lost 0 bases and the J segment 2 bases; nucleotides outside the gene matches: 3. This CDR3 contains 15 residues. In germline, CDR1 is ENHRY, CDR2 SYGVKD.

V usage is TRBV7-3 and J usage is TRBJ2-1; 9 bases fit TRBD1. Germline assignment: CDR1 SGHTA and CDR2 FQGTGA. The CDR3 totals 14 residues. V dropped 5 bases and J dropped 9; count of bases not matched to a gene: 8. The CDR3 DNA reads TGTGCCAGCAGCGACAGGGGGGGTTGGGGTGAGCAGTTCTTC. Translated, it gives CASSDRGGWGEQFF.

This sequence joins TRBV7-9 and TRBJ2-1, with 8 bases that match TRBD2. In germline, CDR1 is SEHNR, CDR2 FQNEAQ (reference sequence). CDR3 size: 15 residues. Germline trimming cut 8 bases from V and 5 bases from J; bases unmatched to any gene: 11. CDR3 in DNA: TGTGCCAGCTTCCGAATAGCGGGGCTCGACAATGAGCAGTTCTTC. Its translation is CASFRIAGLDNEQFF.

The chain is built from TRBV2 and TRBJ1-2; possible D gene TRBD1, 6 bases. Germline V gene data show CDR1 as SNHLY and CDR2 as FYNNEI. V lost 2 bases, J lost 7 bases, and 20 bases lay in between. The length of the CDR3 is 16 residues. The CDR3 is CASSETDRGGDGGYTF. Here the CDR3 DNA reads TGTGCCAGCAGTGAAACAGATCGAGGGGGAGACGGTGGCTACACCTTC.